This T cell receptor (beta chain) was identified during a study of T cell changes during pregnancy in multiple sclerosis. The method was immunoSEQ multiplex PCR; TCRdb's version includes in-frame clones alone and lacks a portion of them. The table has tens of thousands of clones, roughly 92% seen once. The CDR3 runs to 15 residues. Germline CDR1 SGHNT, CDR2 YYREEE (reference sequence). V was clipped by 2 bases and J by 10 bases; unmatched bases: 4. This chain joins TRBV5-4 and TRBJ2-1; 15 nucleotides match TRBD2. This TCR was recovered from a female donor with multiple sclerosis, enrolled in a pregnancy study. Material: peripheral blood, obtained after pregnancy. CDR3 sequence (DNA): TGTGCCAGCAGCTTAGGGACTAGCGGGAGGACCGAGCAGTTCTTC. Amino acids: CASSLGTSGRTEQFF.